These 5 T cell receptor beta chains originate from one sample sequenced in a study of cytomegalovirus exposure and HLA in healthy donors. Primers for the PCR totalled 60 Vbeta and 13 Jbeta. Some clones are missing from TCRdb's copy, which holds only in-frame ones; the method was immunoSEQ multiplex PCR. The sample contains over 150,000 clones, 77% of which appear only once. The material sequenced was PBMCs. Every receptor here comes from an older woman in good health and CMV-seropositive.

The rearrangement joins TRBV7-3 to TRBJ2-3, with D possibly being TRBD1 (5 bases). This CDR3 comprises 15 residues. The V and J ends lost 1 base and 5 bases respectively, with 13 bases between them. Germline V gene lookup returns CDR1 SGHTA and CDR2 FQGTGA. The CDR3: CASSLIPTQVDTQYF. The CDR3 region has the DNA TGTGCCAGCAGCTTAATTCCTACACAGGTAGATACGCAGTATTTT.

V is TRBV19 and J is TRBJ2-7; 8 bases map to TRBD1. This CDR3 spans 17 amino acids. Germline assignment: CDR1 LNHDA and CDR2 SQIVND (reference sequence). V lost 6 bases, J lost 0 bases, and 13 bases stayed unmatched. The CDR3 DNA sequence: TGTGCCAGTAGCCCCCTACTCCGGGACAGGACCTCCTACGAGCAGTACTTC. Protein: CASSPLLRDRTSYEQYF.

The CDR3 sequence: CASSPKPEPQHF. Here the CDR3 DNA reads TGTGCCAGCAGTCCTAAGCCGGAGCCCCAGCATTTT. The chain recombines TRBV6-1 with TRBJ1-5; D remains unclear. Germline V gene lookup returns CDR1 MNHNS and CDR2 SASEGT. The V and J ends lost 5 bases and 8 bases respectively, with 10 bases between them. The CDR3 length is 12 residues.

The J gene is TRBJ2-1, the V gene TRBV6-6, with D possibly matching TRBD1 (8 bases). Looked up from germline, CDR1 is MNHNY and CDR2 is SVGAGI (reference sequence). The CDR3 contains 14 residues. The germline V and J ends were trimmed by 6 bases and 4 bases, with 13 bases remaining between them. As DNA, the CDR3 is TGTGCCAGCAGCACACAGGGGGGGTACAATGAGCAGTTCTTC. Protein sequence: CASSTQGGYNEQFF.

The chain combines TRBV11-1 with TRBJ2-1; tentative D call: TRBD1 (5 bases). This CDR3 region has 13 residues. Germline CDR1 is SGHAT and CDR2 is FQDESV (reference sequence). Trimming removed 1 base at V and 10 bases at J, with 11 bases between. The CDR3 reads CASSLDRAGEQFF. Here the CDR3 DNA reads TGTGCCAGCAGCTTAGATAGGGCAGGGGAGCAGTTCTTC.